The entry below gives a single TCR beta chain sequence along with its context. The antigen is not known. The authors ran a second PCR of 7 to 11 cycles using a sample-barcoded 5' primer and a J-beta primer mix. Each CDR3 protein is one row after TCRdb ran MiXCR on the 5' RACE reads. The sample includes 1.5 million to 2 million distinct CDR3 sequences, more than 35% of them seen just once. This sample was taken from a study of blood T cells in healthy people across ages. Study-wide findings and caveats: A strong correlation between TCR beta diversity and naive T cell percentage was seen.

Trimming pared 0 bases from V and 0 bases from J, leaving 12 bases between. This CDR3 has 15 amino acids. Looked up from germline, CDR1 is DFQATT and CDR2 is SNEGSKA (reference sequence). The chain has TRBV20-1 and TRBJ2-7, with D unclear. This sequence originates from a human donor in good health. What was sequenced was blood. CDR3 nucleotides: TGCAGTGCTAGAGATATGAGCCAGAGCTCCTACGAGCAGTACTTC. Translated, it gives CSARDMSQSSYEQYF.